The 18 T cell receptor beta chains presented below share a single source sample, sequenced in a study of read filtering for tumor transcriptome and immune sequencing. The library was built from about 0.4 ug RNA with molecular barcoded adaptors for alpha/delta and beta/gamma chains. TCRdb fed the reads into MiXCR, producing one record per CDR3 protein. The sample carries over 55,000 distinct CDR3 sequences, over 11% recorded once. The specimen was a population of CD138-negative cells sorted from bone marrow. The origin of the receptors is a donor at least 40 years old with multiple myeloma.

This clonotype was found many times. V is TRBV15 and J is TRBJ2-1; no clear D. This CDR3 spans 15 amino acids. Germline V CDR1 and CDR2: LNHNV, YYDKDF (reference sequence). The V end was cut by 1 base, the J end by 3 bases, with 10 bases between. The CDR3 DNA reads as TGTGCCACCAGCAGAGTTCGGGCTAGCTACAATGAGCAGTTCTTC. This sequence encodes CATSRVRASYNEQFF.

To note about this clonotype: One end of the junction varies from germline; a read error may be responsible. The chain uses TRBV7-9 and TRBJ2-1; 10 bases map to TRBD2. From germline, CDR1 is SEHNR and CDR2 FQNEAQ (reference sequence). The CDR3 runs 16 residues. CDR3 in amino acids: CASSSLTSGSYSEQFF. The CDR3 bases are TGTGCCAGCAGCTCGCTGACTAGCGGGTCCTACAGTGAGCAGTTCTTC.

This clonotype was picked up many times. The chain uses TRBV4-1 and TRBJ1-2; 7 bases fit TRBD1. This CDR3 contains 15 residues. Germline V gives CDR1 MGHRA, CDR2 YSYEKL. The V and J ends lost 0 bases and 7 bases, in that order; junction bases with no gene match: 8. In DNA form, the CDR3 reads TGCGCCAGCAGCCAAGATTGGAGTTCAGGGGGTGGCTACACCTTC. Encoded protein: CASSQDWSSGGGYTF.

This clonotype has ten or more counts. The chain employs TRBV4-3 and TRBJ2-1, with 7 nucleotides matching TRBD2. The trim removed 1 base at V and 3 bases at J, leaving 9 bases unmatched. The germline V gene has CDR1 LGHNA and CDR2 YSLEER. The CDR3 covers 17 residues. The CDR3 sequence: CASSQAGLAELYNEQFF. The CDR3 DNA follows: TGCGCCAGCAGCCAAGCCGGCCTAGCGGAGCTCTACAATGAGCAGTTCTTC.

This clonotype was counted ten times or more. The chain joins TRBV30 to TRBJ2-7; possibly TRBD1 for D (6 bases). V dropped 1 base and J dropped 3 bases, with 13 bases sitting between them. Germline V gene lookup returns CDR1 GTSNPN and CDR2 SVGIG (reference sequence). CDR3 length: 14 residues. The CDR3 spells CAWSEDSHFYEQYF. CDR3 DNA sequence: TGTGCCTGGAGTGAGGACAGCCATTTCTACGAGCAGTACTTC.

This clonotype was seen at least ten times. The chain uses TRBV20-1 and TRBJ2-7; TRBD2 agrees at 14 bases. CDR1 DFQATT and CDR2 SNEGSKA come from the germline V gene (reference sequence). After removal of 6 bases from V and 0 bases from J, the junction contained 7 bases not matched to a gene. The length of the CDR3 is 16 residues. The CDR3 is CSAPGLAGVPSYEQYF. In DNA, the CDR3 is TGCAGTGCCCCGGGACTAGCGGGAGTTCCCTCCTACGAGCAGTACTTC.

This clonotype appeared many times. The chain combines TRBV11-2 with TRBJ2-1; D possibly corresponds to TRBD2 (5 bases). There are 15 residues in the CDR3. Trimming shortened V by 5 bases and J by 2 bases, and 13 bases separated the two germline ends. The germline V gene has CDR1 SGHAT and CDR2 FQNNGV. The CDR3: CASSRSGPTYNEQFF. Here the CDR3 DNA reads TGTGCCAGCAGCCGGAGCGGACCCACCTACAATGAGCAGTTCTTC.

This clonotype came up many times. The J gene is TRBJ1-1, the V gene TRBV29-1; D possibly corresponds to TRBD1 (5 bases). This CDR3 is built from 13 residues. The V end was cut by 4 bases, the J end by 6 bases, with 15 bases between. The germline gives CDR1 SQVTM, CDR2 ANQGSEA. In nucleotides, the CDR3 is TGCAGCGTTGGACCGTACGGGGGAGCTGAAGCTTTCTTT. Its translation: CSVGPYGGAEAFF.

Comments on this clonotype: Given a far larger clone just one base away, this is likely a sequencing read error. The V call is TRBV7-3, the J call TRBJ2-1, with 10 bases that match TRBD2. The CDR3 is 17 amino acids. In germline, CDR1 is SGHTA, CDR2 FQGTGA. J was trimmed by 6 bases and V by 4 bases; bases with no gene match: 12. For the CDR3, the DNA is TGTGCCAGCAGCTCTGGGGCTAGCGGGGGTAACTTCAATGAGCAGTTCTTC. Its protein is CASSSGASGGNFNEQFF.

Many counts were recorded for this clonotype. J is TRBJ2-7 and V is TRBV19, with TRBD1 as a possible D gene (6 bases). The CDR3 has 11 residues. CDR1 is LNHDA, CDR2 SQIVND, per germline (reference sequence). CDR3 bases: TGTGCTAGCCAACAGGGCTACGAGCAGTACTTC. This codes for CASQQGYEQYF.

In this sample, this clonotype turned up many times. The chain combines TRBV30 with TRBJ2-1; maybe TRBD2 (5 bases). CDR3 length equals 13 residues. V was cut by 5 bases and J by 6 bases, with 14 bases left in between. Looked up from germline, CDR1 is GTSNPN and CDR2 is SVGIG (reference sequence). The CDR3 bases are TGTGCCTGGGGCCTTTCTAGCTTCAATGAGCAGTTCTTC. Its translation is CAWGLSSFNEQFF. The variable domain in full, with the rest retrieved from reference TRBV30 and TRBJ2-1, is SQTIHQWPATLVQPVGSPLSLECTVEGTSNPNLYWYRQAAGRGLQLLFYSVGIGQISSEVPQNLSASRPQDRQFILSSKKLLLSDSGFYLCAWGLSSFNEQFFGPGTRLTVL.

Many counts were recorded for this clonotype. CDR3 region: CASSQVWDREVTGELFF. The DNA of the CDR3 is TGCGCCAGCAGCCAAGTTTGGGACAGGGAGGTCACCGGGGAGCTGTTTTTT. The V and J genes are TRBV4-1 and TRBJ2-2; 9 nucleotides align to TRBD1. Looked up from germline, CDR1 is MGHRA and CDR2 is YSYEKL. This CDR3 contains 17 residues. V shed 1 base, J shed 4 bases, and the junction held 7 bases outside the gene matches.

This clonotype appeared many times. This rearrangement joins TRBV10-3 to TRBJ2-5, with D hard to call. The ends were cut back, 5 bases at V and 5 bases at J, with 12 bases in the middle. The CDR3 sequence is 13 residues long. Germline loops: CDR1 ENHRY, CDR2 SYGVKD. The CDR3 reads CAISPPDGETQYF. For the CDR3, the DNA is TGTGCCATCAGTCCCCCGGATGGGGAGACCCAGTACTTC.

This clonotype was seen many times. The J gene is TRBJ1-5, the V gene TRBV7-8; 8 nucleotides match TRBD1. The germline V gene has CDR1 SGHVS and CDR2 FQNEAQ. The ends lost 5 bases at V and 4 bases at J; junction bases unmatched: 13. This CDR3 is 17 amino acids long. The CDR3 nucleotides are TGTGCCAGCAGCCCGAACACAGGGGGGGGCGGTAATCAGCCCCAGCATTTT. Protein sequence: CASSPNTGGGGNQPQHF.

Worth noting for this clonotype: A read error may explain this, as a much larger clone is one base away. Given the absence of the conserved phenylalanine or tryptophan at the CDR3 end, a read error is likely. The chain joins TRBV7-9 to TRBJ1-6; 7 nucleotides agree with TRBD1. V gave up 2 bases and J gave up 10 bases; unmatched junction bases: 14. Germline loops: CDR1 SEHNR, CDR2 FQNEAQ (reference sequence). The CDR3 contains 17 residues. The CDR3 spells CASSLYAGGRIGSPLHL. The CDR3, as DNA: TGTGCCAGCAGCTTATATGCAGGGGGAAGGATAGGATCACCCCTCCACCTT.

V and J are TRBV5-1 and TRBJ2-5; possibly TRBD2 for D (5 bases). CDR1 is SGHRS, CDR2 YFSETQ, per germline. Trimming pared 4 bases from V and 4 bases from J, leaving 14 bases between. The CDR3 runs to 14 residues. The CDR3 protein is CASSRTGTGETQYF. The CDR3 bases are TGCGCCAGCAGCCGGACTGGAACGGGAGAGACCCAGTACTTC.

J is TRBJ2-7 and V is TRBV15, with D possibly matching TRBD2 (5 bases). There are 14 residues in the CDR3. Germline lookup yields CDR1 LNHNV and CDR2 YYDKDF (reference sequence). V gave up 7 bases and J gave up 2 bases, with 15 bases separating them. This CDR3 is CATNRILGAYEQYF. The DNA of the CDR3 is TGTGCCACCAACCGGATACTAGGAGCCTACGAGCAGTACTTC.

The CDR3 protein is CASNEGPAGVREQYF. The CDR3 nucleotides are TGTGCCAGCAACGAGGGACCAGCGGGAGTTCGGGAGCAGTACTTC. The chain has TRBV7-9 and TRBJ2-7; TRBD2 matches 8 bases. Trimming at V came to 7 bases and at J to 7 bases, leaving 15 bases not matched to a gene. The germline V gene has CDR1 SEHNR and CDR2 FQNEAQ (reference sequence). CDR3 length equals 15 residues.